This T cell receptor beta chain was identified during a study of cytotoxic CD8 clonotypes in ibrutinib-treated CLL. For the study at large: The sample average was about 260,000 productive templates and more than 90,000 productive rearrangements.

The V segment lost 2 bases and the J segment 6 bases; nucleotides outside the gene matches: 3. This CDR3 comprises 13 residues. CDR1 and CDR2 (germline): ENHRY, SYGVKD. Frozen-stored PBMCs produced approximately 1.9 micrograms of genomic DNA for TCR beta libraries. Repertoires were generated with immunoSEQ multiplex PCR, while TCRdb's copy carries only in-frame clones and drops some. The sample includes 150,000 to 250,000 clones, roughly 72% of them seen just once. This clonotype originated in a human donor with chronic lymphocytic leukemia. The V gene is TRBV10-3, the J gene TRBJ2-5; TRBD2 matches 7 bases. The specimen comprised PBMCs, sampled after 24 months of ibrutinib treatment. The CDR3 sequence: CAISEGLVQTQYF. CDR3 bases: TGTGCCATCAGTGAGGGACTAGTCCAGACCCAGTACTTC.